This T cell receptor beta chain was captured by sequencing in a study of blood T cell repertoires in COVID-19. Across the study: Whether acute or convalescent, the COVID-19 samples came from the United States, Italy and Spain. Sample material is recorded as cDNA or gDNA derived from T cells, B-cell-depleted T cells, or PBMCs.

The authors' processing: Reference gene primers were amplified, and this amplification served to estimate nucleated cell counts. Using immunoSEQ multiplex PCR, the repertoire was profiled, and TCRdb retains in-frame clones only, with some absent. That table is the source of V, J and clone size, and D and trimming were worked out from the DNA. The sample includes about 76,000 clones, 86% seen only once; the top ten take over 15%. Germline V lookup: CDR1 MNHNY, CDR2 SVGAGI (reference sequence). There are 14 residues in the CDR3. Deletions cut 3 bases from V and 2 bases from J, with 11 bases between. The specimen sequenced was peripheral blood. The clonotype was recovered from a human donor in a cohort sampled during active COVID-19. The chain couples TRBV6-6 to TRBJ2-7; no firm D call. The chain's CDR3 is CASSYTLDAYEQYF. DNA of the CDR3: TGTGCCAGCAGTTATACGCTAGACGCCTACGAGCAGTACTTC.